The entry that follows covers one T cell receptor beta chain sequence. The antigen remains undetermined. The PCR was carried out with 60 Vbeta primers and 13 Jbeta primers. As originally analysed: Unique TCR beta chains numbered around 80 million in a later analysis, with roughly 11 million shared. The protocol was immunoSEQ multiplex PCR, while the TCRdb copy is restricted to in-frame clones and leaves out a portion. The V and J calls and clone size come from that table; D and trimming were worked out from the DNA. The sample lists 100,000 to 150,000 clones, 77% occurring once. The data belong to a study of cytomegalovirus exposure and HLA in healthy donors. Findings and limits, study-wide: For TCR beta chains, V- and J-gene trimming was later linked to a missense DCLRE1C variant. There were three CMV-associated chains whose specificity for CMV antigens was confirmed in vitro.

Trimming took 3 bases from V and 0 from J, leaving 9 bases between them. Per germline, CDR1 SGHVS and CDR2 FQNEAQ. The CDR3 has 15 residues. The chain links TRBV7-8 to TRBJ1-3; no clear D gene. Sequenced material: PBMCs. This clonotype was sampled from a man aged 18 to 30 in good health and CMV-seropositive. CDR3 in DNA: TGTGCCAGCAGCTTTACAGACTACTCTGGAAACACCATATATTTT. This encodes CASSFTDYSGNTIYF.